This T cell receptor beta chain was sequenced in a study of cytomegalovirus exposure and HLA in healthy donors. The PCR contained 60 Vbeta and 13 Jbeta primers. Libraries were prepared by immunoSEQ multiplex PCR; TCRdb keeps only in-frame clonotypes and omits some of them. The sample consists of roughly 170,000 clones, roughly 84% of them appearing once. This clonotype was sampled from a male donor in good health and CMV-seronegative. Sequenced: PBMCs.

The CDR3: CASSLRVTYPYNEQFF. The CDR3 DNA follows: TGCGCCAGCAGCTTGAGAGTAACGTACCCCTACAATGAGCAGTTCTTC. The chain uses TRBV5-1 and TRBJ2-1; D ambiguous. This CDR3 comprises 16 residues. The germline V gene has CDR1 SGHRS and CDR2 YFSETQ. Trimming removed 1 base from V and 2 bases from J, with 13 bases in between. The full variable domain, in which reference TRBV5-1 and TRBJ2-1 provide the parts outside the CDR3, is KAGVTQTPRYLIKTRGQQVTLSCSPISGHRSVSWYQQTPGQGLQFLFEYFSETQRNKGNFPGRFSGRQFSNSRSEMNVSTLELGDSALYLCASSLRVTYPYNEQFFGPGTRLTVL.